This TCR beta chain was retrieved from a study of cytomegalovirus exposure and HLA in healthy donors. Findings and limits, study-wide: Earlier findings revealed that most TCR beta V segments proved productive either about 87% or about 30% of the time. Associated with cytomegalovirus, according to the listing, were about 160 TCR beta chains. It was reported that TCR beta sequences correctly inferred the HLA-A and HLA-B alleles for most subjects.

Points on this clone: Its specificity is not known.

The V gene end was trimmed by 1 base and the J gene end by 3 bases; junction bases not matched to a gene: 13. Germline CDR1 SGHVS, CDR2 FQNEAQ. The CDR3 spans 20 residues. PCR employed 60 Vbeta and 13 Jbeta primers. Libraries were prepared by immunoSEQ multiplex PCR; TCRdb keeps only in-frame clonotypes and omits some of them. This sample has approximately 92,000 clones; about 85% occur once, and the top ten carry around 1.2%. The sequenced sample consisted of PBMCs. The clonotype originates from a girl aged 2-15 years in good health and CMV-seropositive. The rearrangement uses TRBV7-8 and TRBJ2-6, with 9 bases aligning to TRBD1. In DNA, the CDR3 is TGTGCCAGCAGCTTAGACCACAGGGGGCCCCCGTTGGGTGGGGCCAACGTCCTGACTTTC. It translates to CASSLDHRGPPLGGANVLTF.